Listed below are T cell receptor beta chains from one sample, sequenced in a study of control samples from healthy donors and cancer patients. Profiled with immunoSEQ multiplex PCR; TCRdb holds only in-frame clones, not every one. The top ten clones hold around 1.6% of a sample with some 200,000 clones, about 93% of them seen once. Sequencing used blood. The receptors derive from a man between 18 and 35 years old in good health. Each CDR3 is given with its conserved first and last residue. Each record gives: CDR3 DNA, CDR3 protein, V gene, J gene, D gene, clone size. A D gene is named only where the DNA matches it firmly. Part of the rows lack a size; the others show once, few, many or a class for expanded clones.

CDR3 DNA: TGCGCCAGCAGCCAAGGCGTCCCGGGACACACAGATACGCAGTATTTT
CDR3 protein: CASSQGVPGHTDTQYF
V gene: TRBV4-1
J gene: TRBJ2-3
D gene: .
clone size: .

CDR3 DNA: TGTGCCAGCAGTCCTCGACAGGGGACTCTTGAAAAACTGTTTTTT
CDR3 protein: CASSPRQGTLEKLFF
V gene: TRBV13
J gene: TRBJ1-4
D gene: TRBD1
clone size: .

CDR3 DNA: TGTGCCAGCAGCCCCGGACAGGGAAAGTCTGGCTACACCTTC
CDR3 protein: CASSPGQGKSGYTF
V gene: TRBV9
J gene: TRBJ1-2
D gene: TRBD1
clone size: .

CDR3 DNA: TGTGCCAGTAGTACGGTAACGGGGGAGAACACCGGGGAGCTGTTTTTT
CDR3 protein: CASSTVTGENTGELFF
V gene: TRBV19
J gene: TRBJ2-2
D gene: .
clone size: .

CDR3 DNA: TGTGCCAGCAGCGCGGGACTAGCGGGGGGGCTAAATTACAATGAGCAGTTCTTC
CDR3 protein: CASSAGLAGGLNYNEQFF
V gene: TRBV5-5
J gene: TRBJ2-1
D gene: TRBD2
clone size: .

CDR3 DNA: TGCAGCGTTGAAGGGGGGGAAGAGACCCAGTACTTC
CDR3 protein: CSVEGGEETQYF
V gene: TRBV29-1
J gene: TRBJ2-5
D gene: .
clone size: .

CDR3 DNA: TGCGCCAGCGTAAGGGACAGGCGTTATGAGGGTTCACCCCTCCACTTT
CDR3 protein: CASVRDRRYEGSPLHF
V gene: TRBV23-1
J gene: TRBJ1-6
D gene: TRBD1
clone size: .

CDR3 DNA: TGCGCCAGCAGCTTTTCGGTGAACACTGAAGCTTTCTTT
CDR3 protein: CASSFSVNTEAFF
V gene: TRBV5-1
J gene: TRBJ1-1
D gene: .
clone size: few

CDR3 DNA: TGCGCCAGCAGCTTGGCCTTGGAAGGGGGTTATAGCTCCTACGAGCAGTACTTC
CDR3 protein: CASSLALEGGYSSYEQYF
V gene: TRBV5-1
J gene: TRBJ2-7
D gene: .
clone size: .

CDR3 DNA: TGCGCCAGCGTTGATGGTAGCGGGGGGGTAGATACGCAGTATTTT
CDR3 protein: CASVDGSGGVDTQYF
V gene: TRBV5-1
J gene: TRBJ2-3
D gene: TRBD2
clone size: .

CDR3 DNA: TGTGCCAGCAGTTTCCCAGGGACAATGGACGAGCAGTACTTC
CDR3 protein: CASSFPGTMDEQYF
V gene: TRBV28
J gene: TRBJ2-7
D gene: .
clone size: once

CDR3 DNA: TGCAGCGGAGGTACAGACTATGGCTACACCTTC
CDR3 protein: CSGGTDYGYTF
V gene: TRBV29-1
J gene: TRBJ1-2
D gene: .
clone size: .

CDR3 DNA: TGTGCCAGCAGCTTACAAGGGACACTAGCTTACAATGAGCAGTTCTTC
CDR3 protein: CASSLQGTLAYNEQFF
V gene: TRBV7-2
J gene: TRBJ2-1
D gene: .
clone size: .

CDR3 DNA: TGTGCCAGCAGTTTAGAAGGGACAGGGGGCGATACGCAGTATTTT
CDR3 protein: CASSLEGTGGDTQYF
V gene: TRBV27
J gene: TRBJ2-3
D gene: TRBD1
clone size: .

CDR3 DNA: TGCGCCAGCAGCCAAGATAGCGGGGGGGCCGTCGAGCAGTACTTC
CDR3 protein: CASSQDSGGAVEQYF
V gene: TRBV5-1
J gene: TRBJ2-7
D gene: TRBD2
clone size: .

CDR3 DNA: TGTGCCAGCAGTGAAAGTAGGGGGGACCCTCCCTACAATGAGCAGTTCTTC
CDR3 protein: CASSESRGDPPYNEQFF
V gene: TRBV2
J gene: TRBJ2-1
D gene: .
clone size: .

CDR3 DNA: TGTGCCAGCAGCTTAGGGGTAGGGTACGAGCAGTACTTC
CDR3 protein: CASSLGVGYEQYF
V gene: TRBV7-2
J gene: TRBJ2-7
D gene: .
clone size: .

CDR3 DNA: TGTGCCAGCAGCCAAGATCTGGGACGGACTAATTCACCCCTCCACTTT
CDR3 protein: CASSQDLGRTNSPLHF
V gene: TRBV3-1/TRBV3-2
J gene: TRBJ1-6
D gene: .
clone size: .

CDR3 DNA: TGTGCCAGCAGCCCCGACCGGAAGGGGACCTATGGCTACACCTTC
CDR3 protein: CASSPDRKGTYGYTF
V gene: TRBV3-1/TRBV3-2
J gene: TRBJ1-2
D gene: .
clone size: .

CDR3 DNA: TGTGCCAGCAGCGTTGACAGGCACACAGATACGCAGTATTTT
CDR3 protein: CASSVDRHTDTQYF
V gene: TRBV6-5
J gene: TRBJ2-3
D gene: .
clone size: .

CDR3 DNA: TGTGCCAGAGAGCGGGGGACACTTGGCGGGGAGCTGTTTTTT
CDR3 protein: CARERGTLGGELFF
V gene: TRBV5-4
J gene: TRBJ2-2
D gene: TRBD2
clone size: .

CDR3 DNA: TGTGCCAGCTCACTACAGGGACAGCAGCCCCAGCATTTT
CDR3 protein: CASSLQGQQPQHF
V gene: TRBV18
J gene: TRBJ1-5
D gene: TRBD1
clone size: once

CDR3 DNA: TGTGCCAGCAGCTCCGGGAGCACAGATACGCAGTATTTT
CDR3 protein: CASSSGSTDTQYF
V gene: TRBV3-1/TRBV3-2
J gene: TRBJ2-3
D gene: .
clone size: once

CDR3 DNA: TGTGCCAGCAGCGTAGGGGAGAGGGAAGGCTACACCTTC
CDR3 protein: CASSVGEREGYTF
V gene: TRBV9
J gene: TRBJ1-2
D gene: .
clone size: .

CDR3 DNA: TGTGCCAGCAGCTTGGCCAGCGGGGGCGGGGAGACCCAGTACTTC
CDR3 protein: CASSLASGGGETQYF
V gene: TRBV5-4
J gene: TRBJ2-5
D gene: TRBD2
clone size: .

CDR3 DNA: TGTGCCAGCAGCCCCGTAAGTCTTTCCACCGGGGAGCTGTTTTTT
CDR3 protein: CASSPVSLSTGELFF
V gene: TRBV5-5
J gene: TRBJ2-2
D gene: .
clone size: .

CDR3 DNA: TGCGCCAGCGGGGGTGATAATGAAAAACTGTTTTTT
CDR3 protein: CASGGDNEKLFF
V gene: TRBV10-2
J gene: TRBJ1-4
D gene: .
clone size: .

CDR3 DNA: TGCGCCAGCAGTGTGGCAGGGGCCAATGAGCAGTTCTTC
CDR3 protein: CASSVAGANEQFF
V gene: TRBV10-1
J gene: TRBJ2-1
D gene: .
clone size: .

CDR3 DNA: TGTGCCACCAGCAGAGGGCCAGCGGGGGGGGGAGATACGCAGTATTTT
CDR3 protein: CATSRGPAGGGDTQYF
V gene: TRBV15
J gene: TRBJ2-3
D gene: TRBD2
clone size: .

CDR3 DNA: TGTGCCAGTAGTATATCCCTGAGCTCTGGGGACATTCAGTACTTC
CDR3 protein: CASSISLSSGDIQYF
V gene: TRBV19
J gene: TRBJ2-4
D gene: .
clone size: once

CDR3 DNA: TGTGCCAGTTCTTCCCTCCCCGGAATCTCTGGCTACACCTTC
CDR3 protein: CASSSLPGISGYTF
V gene: TRBV6-5
J gene: TRBJ1-2
D gene: .
clone size: .

CDR3 DNA: TGTGCCACCAGTAAGTATAGCAATCAGCCCCAGCATTTT
CDR3 protein: CATSKYSNQPQHF
V gene: TRBV24-1
J gene: TRBJ1-5
D gene: .
clone size: few

CDR3 DNA: TGTGCCACCAGCGGGGGACCCCCCGATACGCAGTATTTT
CDR3 protein: CATSGGPPDTQYF
V gene: TRBV24-1
J gene: TRBJ2-3
D gene: .
clone size: .

CDR3 DNA: TGTGCCAGCAGCAGGAACAGGGGGCAGCCCCAGCATTTT
CDR3 protein: CASSRNRGQPQHF
V gene: TRBV5-6
J gene: TRBJ1-5
D gene: TRBD1
clone size: .

CDR3 DNA: TGTGCCAGCAGTCAGGGGGCCTACGAGCAGTACTTC
CDR3 protein: CASSQGAYEQYF
V gene: TRBV4-2
J gene: TRBJ2-7
D gene: TRBD1
clone size: .

CDR3 DNA: TGTGCCAGCAGTTTCTCGGCCCAGAGTTCACCCCTCCACTTT
CDR3 protein: CASSFSAQSSPLHF
V gene: TRBV28
J gene: TRBJ1-6
D gene: .
clone size: .

CDR3 DNA: TGTGCCACCAGTGATCCAGGGGGGTCAGGAGAGACCCAGTACTTC
CDR3 protein: CATSDPGGSGETQYF
V gene: TRBV24-1
J gene: TRBJ2-5
D gene: .
clone size: .

CDR3 DNA: TGTGCCAGCTCTCAGGGGGCTAATCAGCCCCAGCATTTT
CDR3 protein: CASSQGANQPQHF
V gene: TRBV18
J gene: TRBJ1-5
D gene: TRBD1
clone size: .

CDR3 DNA: TGTGCCAGCATGGCGGGACAGGCAAACACCGGGGAGCTGTTTTTT
CDR3 protein: CASMAGQANTGELFF
V gene: TRBV6-5
J gene: TRBJ2-2
D gene: TRBD1
clone size: .

CDR3 DNA: TGTGCCAGCAGCTTACAGCCCCAGCGGGGTTCCTACGAGCAGTACTTC
CDR3 protein: CASSLQPQRGSYEQYF
V gene: TRBV7-6
J gene: TRBJ2-7
D gene: TRBD2
clone size: .

CDR3 DNA: TGTGCCAGCGGAAACCCAGCCAGGGGCACTGAAGCTTTCTTT
CDR3 protein: CASGNPARGTEAFF
V gene: TRBV28
J gene: TRBJ1-1
D gene: .
clone size: .